This T cell receptor (beta chain) derives from a study of T-cell memory formation after mild COVID-19. Study-wide background: TCR clustering was largely donor specific.

Unmatched junction bases numbered 5, after V lost 0 bases and J lost 1 base. CDR3 length equals 16 residues. Germline CDR1 reads SGHRS; CDR2 reads YFSETQ. Study-wide points: The study found balanced CD4/CD8 in clones contracting day 15 to 85 and a CD4+ lean in later expanders.

TCR alpha and TCR beta cDNA libraries carrying sample barcodes and UMIs were produced by 5'RACE using constant-segment primers. TCRdb re-called the 5' RACE reads through MiXCR, storing one row per CDR3 protein. In the table there are roughly 350,000 distinct CDR3 sequences, around 13% of which are singletons. This clonotype turned up a few times. Its antigen remains unidentified. The chain couples TRBV5-1 to TRBJ2-5; 8 bases line up with TRBD1. The TCR originated in a man aged 18 to 35 who had mild COVID-19 (a few samples of this study predate the infection). Cell type and time point are not known. The sample taken for sequencing was PBMCs or a T cell subset sorted from them (not recorded which). The CDR3 reads CASSLGGQGFQETQYF. The CDR3 coding sequence is TGCGCCAGCAGCTTGGGCGGACAGGGTTTCCAAGAGACCCAGTACTTC.